Detailed here is one T cell receptor beta chain. The antigen is not known. This specimen comes from a study of beta chain features in type 1 diabetes. Germline values: CDR1 SGHAT, CDR2 FQNNGV. V lost 2 bases to trimming and J lost 5 bases, with 10 bases between them. The CDR3 extends over 14 amino acids. All of the isolated RNA was reverse transcribed, so expressed TCRB transcripts were sequenced. Measured with immunoSEQ multiplex PCR; TCRdb has only the in-frame clones, and not every one. This sample yields more than 300,000 clones, of which around 12% are seen a single time; over 0.008% belongs to the top ten. Study-level findings and limits: People with Type 1 diabetes carried modestly yet significantly shorter TCRB CDR3s in all four CD4+ subsets. At VDJ recombination sites, type 1 diabetes patients had fewer insertions and more deleted nucleotides.

The source material was naive CD4+ T cells from blood. The chain joins TRBV11-2 to TRBJ1-5; TRBD1 is a possible D gene (5 bases). The receptor was isolated from a woman aged 18-29 years with type 1 diabetes. The CDR3 loop reads CASSLSRGDQPQHF. The CDR3 coding sequence is TGTGCCAGCAGCTTAAGTCGGGGGGATCAGCCCCAGCATTTT.